This T cell receptor (beta chain) was sequenced in a study of blood T cell repertoires in COVID-19 (dated by TCRdb to 2018 to 2021). The study in broad terms: Samples from collaborators originated in the United States, Italy and Spain and spanned both the acute and convalescent phases of COVID-19. The material from the prospective study consisted of cDNA or gDNA derived from T cells, B-cell-depleted T cells, or PBMCs. Deeply sampled blood TCRbeta repertoires from subjects exposed to, actively infected with, or recovered from COVID-19 were included in the dataset. A freely available public database, intended as a resource for researchers studying the immune response to SARS-CoV-2, is where the repertoires were released. Samples were obtained from the ongoing ImmuneRACE study (first 160 participants) and from 1,200 or so subjects provided by 6 global collaborators. The sample metadata nearly always contained a de-identified subject ID, COVID-19 status, age in years and sex. HLA class I and class II types, where available, came from metadata supplied by the sample provider rather than from assay-based typing.

Collaborating institutions collected whole blood in K2EDTA tubes following their own protocols. Collaborator samples were shipped for TCRbeta analysis as frozen whole blood, isolated PBMCs, or DNA extracted from either sample type. The CDR3 has 13 amino acids, counting the end cysteine and phenylalanine. The CDR3 DNA has 39 bases and is translated from base 1. Deletion took 7 bases off V and 0 bases off J, with a span of 9 bases between the germline ends. The germline V gene sets CDR1 to MDHEN and CDR2 to SYDVKM. Broad study findings and their caveats: The quantity of clinical and demographic metadata differed by source and by participant and was supplied without curation.

About this clone itself: Its recognized antigen is unknown. Base qualities are not provided; no much larger clone lies one nucleotide away.

TCRbeta CDR3 regions were amplified from genomic DNA using the immunoSEQ Assay, a bias-controlled multiplex PCR. On the study's bioinformatics: The number of nucleated cells in each sample was estimated by amplification of reference gene primers within the assay. Sequence reads were collapsed and filtered to measure the absolute abundance of every unique TCRbeta CDR3 rearrangement. For each sample, productive Simpson clonality was calculated as the square root of Simpson's diversity index across productive rearrangements. This immuneACCESS table, as held by TCRdb, lists in-frame sequences with V and J called but not all clones. Of the missing ones, under half trace to an unresolved V gene in checked studies; the others have no known cause. From that table come the V and J calls and clone size; the DNA was used to work out D and trimming. A total of tens of thousands of clones appear in this sample, 83% of them only once. The ten biggest clones cover around 41% of the sample.

The rearrangement joined TRBV28 to TRBJ1-1; the D gene remains uncertain. The clonotype originates from an older man with acute or convalescent COVID-19. Material: peripheral blood. Here the CDR3 is given as CASTSELNTEAFF. The nucleotides read TGTGCCAGCACCTCCGAGTTGAACACTGAAGCTTTCTTT.